This record looks at one T cell receptor beta chain sequence and its context. Antigen specificity is unknown. This entry comes from a study of blood T cells in healthy people across ages. For the second PCR, which ran for roughly 7 to 11 cycles, a sample-barcoded 5' primer and a J-beta primer mix were used. TCRdb passed the 5' RACE reads through MiXCR, listing each CDR3 protein once. The table shows about 640,000 distinct CDR3 sequences, with 58% occurring only once. General study points: Observed TCR beta diversity showed a strong correlation with the percentage of naive T cells as measured by flow cytometry. Shifts in expanded clonotypes may have been confounded by donor CMV status, which was unknown. TCR beta diversity, measured per million T cells, fell in a roughly linear way with age.

Trimming left V 1 base short and J 8 bases short, with 8 bases between. Germline V CDR1 and CDR2: SGHTA, FQGNSA. CDR3 size: 13 residues. This sequence originates from a man aged 55 to 69 in good health. The rearrangement joins TRBV7-2 to TRBJ2-2; D remains ambiguous. Sequenced: blood. CDR3 in amino acids: CASSLVTRGELFF. The CDR3 region has the DNA TGTGCCAGCAGCTTAGTTACCCGGGGGGAGCTGTTTTTT.